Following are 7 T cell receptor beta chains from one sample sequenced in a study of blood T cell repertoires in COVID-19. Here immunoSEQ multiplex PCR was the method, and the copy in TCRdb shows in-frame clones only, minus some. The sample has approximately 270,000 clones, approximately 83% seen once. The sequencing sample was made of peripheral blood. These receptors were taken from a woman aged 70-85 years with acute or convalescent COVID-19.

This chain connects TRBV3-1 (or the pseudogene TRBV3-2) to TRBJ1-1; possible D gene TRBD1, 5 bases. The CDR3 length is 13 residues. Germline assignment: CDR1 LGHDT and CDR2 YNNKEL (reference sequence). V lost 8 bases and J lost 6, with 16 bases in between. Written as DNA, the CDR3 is TGTGCCAGCCGGGTGCAGGGAGGGGCTGAAGCTTTCTTT. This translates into CASRVQGGAEAFF.

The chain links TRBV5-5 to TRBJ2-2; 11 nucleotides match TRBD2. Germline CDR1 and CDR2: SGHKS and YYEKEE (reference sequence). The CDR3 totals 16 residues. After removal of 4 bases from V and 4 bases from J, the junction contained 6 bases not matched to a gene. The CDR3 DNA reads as TGTGCCAGCAGCCCTCCTCTAGCGGGGGGCACCGGGGAGCTGTTTTTT. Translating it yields CASSPPLAGGTGELFF.

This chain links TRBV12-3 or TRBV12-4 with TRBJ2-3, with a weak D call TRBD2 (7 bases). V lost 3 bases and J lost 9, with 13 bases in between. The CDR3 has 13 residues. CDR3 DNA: TGTGCCAGCAGTTTGAGGGGGAGGGGAACGCAGTATTTT. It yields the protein CASSLRGRGTQYF.

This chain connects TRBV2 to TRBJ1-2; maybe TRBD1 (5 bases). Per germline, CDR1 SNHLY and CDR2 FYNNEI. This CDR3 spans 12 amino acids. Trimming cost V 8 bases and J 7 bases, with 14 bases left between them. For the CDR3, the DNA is TGTGCCAGCTCGGGGAGGGACCTTGGCTACACCTTC. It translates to CASSGRDLGYTF.

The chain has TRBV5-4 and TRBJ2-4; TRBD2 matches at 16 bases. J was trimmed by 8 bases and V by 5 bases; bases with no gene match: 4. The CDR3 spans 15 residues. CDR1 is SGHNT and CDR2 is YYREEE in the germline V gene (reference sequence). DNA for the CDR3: TGTGCCAGCAGTCCCGGGACTAGCGGGGGGGACATTCAGTACTTC. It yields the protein CASSPGTSGGDIQYF.

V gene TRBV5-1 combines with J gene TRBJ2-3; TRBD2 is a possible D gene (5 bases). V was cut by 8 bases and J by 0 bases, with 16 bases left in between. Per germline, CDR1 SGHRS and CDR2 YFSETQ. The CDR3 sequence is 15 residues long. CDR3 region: CASSERTYSTDTQYF. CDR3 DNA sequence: TGCGCCAGTTCGGAACGGACTTATAGCACAGATACGCAGTATTTT. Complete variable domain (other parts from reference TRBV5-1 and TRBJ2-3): KAGVTQTPRYLIKTRGQQVTLSCSPISGHRSVSWYQQTPGQGLQFLFEYFSETQRNKGNFPGRFSGRQFSNSRSEMNVSTLELGDSALYLCASSERTYSTDTQYFGPGTRLTVL.

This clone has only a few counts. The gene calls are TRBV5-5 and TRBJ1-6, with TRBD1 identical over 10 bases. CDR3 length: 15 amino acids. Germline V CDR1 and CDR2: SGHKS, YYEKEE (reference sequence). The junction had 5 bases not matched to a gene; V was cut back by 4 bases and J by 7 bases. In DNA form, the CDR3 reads TGTGCCAGCAGCCCGGGACAGGGGCAGAATTCACCCCTCCACTTT. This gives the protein CASSPGQGQNSPLHF.